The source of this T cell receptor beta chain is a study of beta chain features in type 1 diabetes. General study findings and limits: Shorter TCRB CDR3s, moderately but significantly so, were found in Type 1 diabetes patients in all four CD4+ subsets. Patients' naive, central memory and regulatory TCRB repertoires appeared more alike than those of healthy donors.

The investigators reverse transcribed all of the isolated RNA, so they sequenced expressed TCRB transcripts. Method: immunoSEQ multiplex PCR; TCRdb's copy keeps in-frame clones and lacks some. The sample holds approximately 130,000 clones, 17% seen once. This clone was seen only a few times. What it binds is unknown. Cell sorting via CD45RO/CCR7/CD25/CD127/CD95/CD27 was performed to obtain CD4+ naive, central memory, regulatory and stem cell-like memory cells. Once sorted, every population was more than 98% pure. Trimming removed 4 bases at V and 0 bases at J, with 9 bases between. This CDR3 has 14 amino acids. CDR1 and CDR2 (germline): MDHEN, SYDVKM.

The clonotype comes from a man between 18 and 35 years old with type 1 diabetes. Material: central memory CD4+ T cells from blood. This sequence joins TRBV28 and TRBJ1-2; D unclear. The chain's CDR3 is CASSYTTPNYGYTF. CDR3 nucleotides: TGTGCCAGCAGTTACACAACCCCTAACTATGGCTACACCTTC.